Listed here is a single T cell receptor beta chain. The method was immunoSEQ multiplex PCR; TCRdb's version includes in-frame clones alone and lacks a portion of them. The table shows more than 60,000 clones, with about 91% occurring only once. This entry belongs to a study of T cell changes during pregnancy in multiple sclerosis. Unmatched junction bases numbered 10, after V lost 3 bases and J lost 6 bases. From germline, CDR1 is GTSNPN and CDR2 SVGIG (reference sequence). The CDR3 has 15 amino acids. The sequence was collected from a female donor with multiple sclerosis, enrolled in a pregnancy study. The chain joins TRBV30 to TRBJ1-3, with 8 nucleotides matching TRBD1. Sequencing used peripheral blood, obtained before pregnancy. CDR3 in amino acids: CAWSLPQGQENTIYF. The CDR3 bases are TGTGCCTGGAGCCTACCACAGGGACAGGAAAACACCATATATTTT. Together with reference TRBV30 and TRBJ1-3, the CDR3 gives the full variable domain: SQTIHQWPATLVQPVGSPLSLECTVEGTSNPNLYWYRQAAGRGLQLLFYSVGIGQISSEVPQNLSASRPQDRQFILSSKKLLLSDSGFYLCAWSLPQGQENTIYFGEGSWLTVV.